Listed below are T cell receptor beta chains from one sample, sequenced in a study of tumor-infiltrating lymphocytes in primary liver carcinoma. TCRdb fed the multiplex PCR reads into MiXCR, producing one record per CDR3 protein. The data hold approximately 120,000 distinct CDR3 sequences, with 64% observed a single time. Sequencing was done on a sample of liver tumor tissue from sampling region 3. The receptors were gathered from a woman aged 60-75 years with primary liver carcinoma and hepatitis B virus infection. Both conserved end residues are part of each CDR3. The order of the fields is D gene, clone size, J gene, V gene, CDR3 protein, CDR3 DNA. The D gene is left open where the match is weak. For some rows the clone size is stated as once, few or many, or as a class when expanded; others skip it.

D gene: NA
clone size: many
J gene: TRBJ2-3
V gene: TRBV7-3
CDR3 protein: CASSLTAGTDTQYF
CDR3 DNA: TGTGCCAGCAGCTTAACAGCGGGCACAGATACGCAGTATTTT

D gene: NA
clone size: many
J gene: TRBJ2-7
V gene: TRBV7-8
CDR3 protein: CASSLRTGTNYEQYF
CDR3 DNA: TGTGCCAGCAGCCTCAGAACCGGGACGAATTACGAGCAGTACTTC

D gene: NA
clone size: NA
J gene: TRBJ2-3
V gene: TRBV11-2
CDR3 protein: CASSLASNTDTQYF
CDR3 DNA: TGTGCCAGCAGCTTAGCTTCTAACACAGATACGCAGTATTTT

D gene: NA
clone size: NA
J gene: TRBJ2-1
V gene: TRBV2
CDR3 protein: CASSLRTAYNEQFF
CDR3 DNA: TGTGCCAGCAGTCTCCGGACAGCCTACAATGAGCAGTTCTTC

D gene: NA
clone size: NA
J gene: TRBJ2-3
V gene: TRBV5-1
CDR3 protein: CASSLDQVYTDTQYF
CDR3 DNA: TGCGCCAGCAGCTTGGATCAGGTTTACACAGATACGCAGTATTTT

D gene: NA
clone size: medium-sized
J gene: TRBJ2-7
V gene: TRBV11-2
CDR3 protein: CASSLIGLEQYF
CDR3 DNA: TGTGCCAGCAGCTTAATAGGGCTCGAGCAGTACTTC

D gene: NA
clone size: NA
J gene: TRBJ2-1
V gene: TRBV10-3
CDR3 protein: CVISPDSTYNEQFF
CDR3 DNA: TGTGTCATCAGCCCTGACAGTACCTACAATGAGCAGTTCTTC

D gene: NA
clone size: many
J gene: TRBJ2-3
V gene: TRBV4-1
CDR3 protein: CASSPIRGGTDTQYF
CDR3 DNA: TGCGCCAGCAGCCCTATAAGGGGGGGCACAGATACGCAGTATTTT

D gene: NA
clone size: NA
J gene: TRBJ2-1
V gene: TRBV5-6
CDR3 protein: CASGDRSVSSYSEQFF
CDR3 DNA: TGTGCCAGCGGCGACCGAAGCGTGAGCTCCTACAGTGAGCAGTTCTTC

D gene: TRBD2
clone size: NA
J gene: TRBJ2-3
V gene: TRBV11-3
CDR3 protein: CASSFRTSTDTKCF
CDR3 DNA: TGCGCCAGCAGCTTCAGGACTAGCACAGATACGAAGTGTTTT

D gene: NA
clone size: NA
J gene: TRBJ2-1
V gene: TRBV11-2
CDR3 protein: CASSLIGGTYNEQFF
CDR3 DNA: TGTGCCAGCAGCTTAATCGGTGGCACATACAATGAGCAGTTCTTC

D gene: NA
clone size: NA
J gene: TRBJ2-3
V gene: TRBV11-2
CDR3 protein: CTSSLLPSSDTQYF
CDR3 DNA: TGTACCAGCAGCTTGCTCCCGAGCTCAGATACGCAGTATTTT

D gene: TRBD1
clone size: NA
J gene: TRBJ2-1
V gene: TRBV5-1
CDR3 protein: CASRTGTDYKVQFF
CDR3 DNA: TGCGCCAGCAGGACCGGGACAGACTACAAAGTGCAGTTCTTC

D gene: TRBD2
clone size: few
J gene: TRBJ2-5
V gene: TRBV29-1
CDR3 protein: CSVFVPSGRAGVKTRYF
CDR3 DNA: TGCAGTGTTTTTGTGCCCAGCGGGAGGGCCGGGGTGAAGACCCGGTACTTC

D gene: NA
clone size: many
J gene: TRBJ1-5
V gene: TRBV5-5
CDR3 protein: CASSPLDATNQPQHF
CDR3 DNA: TGTGCCAGCAGCCCGTTGGACGCAACCAATCAGCCCCAGCATTTT

D gene: TRBD2
clone size: NA
J gene: TRBJ2-2
V gene: TRBV6-6
CDR3 protein: CASSYPAGEGTGELCF
CDR3 DNA: TGTGCCAGCAGTTACCCAGCGGGAGAGGGCACCGGGGAGCTGTGTTTT

D gene: NA
clone size: many
J gene: TRBJ2-2
V gene: TRBV6-1
CDR3 protein: CASSERRGSTGELFF
CDR3 DNA: TGTGCCAGCAGTGAAAGGAGGGGTTCCACCGGGGAGCTGTTTTTT

D gene: TRBD2
clone size: NA
J gene: TRBJ2-1
V gene: TRBV11-3
CDR3 protein: CTSSLGRGEWGVDEQFF
CDR3 DNA: TGTACTAGCAGTTTAGGTCGGGGGGAGTGGGGTGTCGATGAGCAGTTCTTC

D gene: NA
clone size: NA
J gene: TRBJ2-7
V gene: TRBV29-1
CDR3 protein: CSIVRAYEQYF
CDR3 DNA: TGCAGCATAGTCAGGGCTTACGAGCAGTACTTC

D gene: TRBD2
clone size: NA
J gene: TRBJ2-1
V gene: TRBV12-3/TRBV12-4
CDR3 protein: CASSFLAGDTSYNEQFF
CDR3 DNA: TGTGCCAGCAGTTTTCTAGCGGGAGATACCTCCTATAATGAGCAGTTCTTC

D gene: NA
clone size: medium-sized
J gene: TRBJ2-1
V gene: TRBV11-3
CDR3 protein: CASSRQNGVEPQFF
CDR3 DNA: TGTGCCAGCAGCCGGCAGAATGGGGTAGAGCCGCAGTTCTTC

D gene: NA
clone size: NA
J gene: TRBJ2-7
V gene: TRBV11-2
CDR3 protein: CTSSSHRVYEQYF
CDR3 DNA: TGTACCAGCAGTTCGCACAGGGTCTACGAGCAGTACTTC

D gene: NA
clone size: NA
J gene: TRBJ2-7
V gene: TRBV13
CDR3 protein: CASSLGPYELYF
CDR3 DNA: TGTGCCAGTAGCTTAGGGCCCTACGAGCTGTACTTC

D gene: TRBD1
clone size: many
J gene: TRBJ1-2
V gene: TRBV6-6
CDR3 protein: CASSLRDRGLDGYTF
CDR3 DNA: TGTGCCAGCAGTTTGCGGGACAGGGGATTGGATGGCTACACCTTC

D gene: TRBD2
clone size: NA
J gene: TRBJ2-7
V gene: TRBV4-2
CDR3 protein: CVSCQGDGLARSYEQYF
CDR3 DNA: TGTGTCAGCTGCCAAGGGGATGGACTAGCGCGTTCCTATGAGCAGTACTTC

D gene: NA
clone size: NA
J gene: TRBJ2-7
V gene: TRBV28
CDR3 protein: CASSLQAYGQYF
CDR3 DNA: TGTGCCAGCAGTTTACAAGCCTACGGGCAGTACTTC

D gene: NA
clone size: many
J gene: TRBJ2-1
V gene: TRBV10-2
CDR3 protein: CASSETAYNEQFF
CDR3 DNA: TGCGCCAGCAGTGAGACGGCCTACAATGAGCAGTTCTTC

D gene: TRBD1
clone size: NA
J gene: TRBJ2-7
V gene: TRBV11-2
CDR3 protein: CASSRTGTYEEYF
CDR3 DNA: TGTGCCAGCAGCCGGACAGGGACCTACGAGGAGTACTTC

D gene: NA
clone size: NA
J gene: TRBJ2-2
V gene: TRBV11-2
CDR3 protein: CVSSLAAPGPGKGKTGELFF
CDR3 DNA: TGTGTCAGTAGCTTAGCGGCACCAGGGCCAGGGAAGGGAAAAACCGGGGAGCTGTTTTTT

D gene: NA
clone size: NA
J gene: TRBJ1-1
V gene: TRBV13
CDR3 protein: CAGSLGGNTEAFF
CDR3 DNA: TGTGCCGGCAGCTTAGGGGGAAACACTGAAGCTTTCTTT

D gene: TRBD2
clone size: many
J gene: TRBJ2-3
V gene: TRBV6-1
CDR3 protein: CASSELAGGPSTDTQYF
CDR3 DNA: TGTGCCAGCAGTGAATTAGCGGGAGGGCCTAGCACAGATACGCAGTATTTT

D gene: NA
clone size: NA
J gene: TRBJ2-2
V gene: TRBV11-2
CDR3 protein: CVSSALMAGELSF
CDR3 DNA: TGTGTCAGCAGCGCCCTTATGGCCGGGGAGCTGTCTTTT

D gene: NA
clone size: NA
J gene: TRBJ1-1
V gene: TRBV19
CDR3 protein: CAISFSSGSEAFF
CDR3 DNA: TGTGCCATTAGTTTTTCGTCAGGGTCCGAAGCTTTCTTT

D gene: NA
clone size: many
J gene: TRBJ2-3
V gene: TRBV28
CDR3 protein: CASNEVGASQYF
CDR3 DNA: TGTGCCAGCAACGAAGTCGGAGCTTCGCAGTATTTT

D gene: TRBD2
clone size: many
J gene: TRBJ2-2
V gene: TRBV10-3
CDR3 protein: CAIKTTSGANTGELFF
CDR3 DNA: TGTGCCATCAAAACGACTAGCGGAGCGAACACCGGGGAGCTGTTTTTT

D gene: NA
clone size: NA
J gene: TRBJ2-1
V gene: TRBV28
CDR3 protein: CASSLSDWEQFF
CDR3 DNA: TGTGCCAGCAGTTTATCCGACTGGGAGCAGTTCTTC

D gene: TRBD2
clone size: NA
J gene: TRBJ2-7
V gene: TRBV14
CDR3 protein: CASSPQPGLSGGHEQYF
CDR3 DNA: TGTGCCAGCAGCCCACAACCGGGACTATCGGGAGGACACGAGCAGTACTTC

D gene: NA
clone size: NA
J gene: TRBJ1-6
V gene: TRBV28
CDR3 protein: CASSSRSSYNSPLHF
CDR3 DNA: TGTGCCAGCAGTTCTCGGAGCTCCTATAATTCACCCCTCCACTTT

D gene: TRBD2
clone size: many
J gene: TRBJ2-5
V gene: TRBV4-1
CDR3 protein: CASSQSGAGAETQYF
CDR3 DNA: TGCGCCAGCAGCCAAAGTGGGGCGGGAGCGGAGACCCAGTACTTC

D gene: NA
clone size: NA
J gene: TRBJ2-3
V gene: TRBV6-6
CDR3 protein: CVSSYRQSIGYF
CDR3 DNA: TGTGTCAGCAGTTACAGACAGTCTATTGGGTATTTT

D gene: NA
clone size: NA
J gene: TRBJ1-3
V gene: TRBV7-9
CDR3 protein: CASSNLFGTCDSGNTIYF
CDR3 DNA: TGTGCCAGCAGCAACCTTTTCGGGACATGTGACTCTGGAAACACCATATATTTT

D gene: TRBD2
clone size: NA
J gene: TRBJ2-4
V gene: TRBV12-3/TRBV12-4
CDR3 protein: CASSSKRGQYF
CDR3 DNA: TGTGCCAGCAGCTCCAAGCGGGGGCAGTACTTC

D gene: NA
clone size: NA
J gene: TRBJ2-5
V gene: TRBV28
CDR3 protein: CASSPHSGRDQETQYF
CDR3 DNA: TGTGCCAGCAGTCCCCACTCGGGGCGGGACCAAGAGACCCAGTACTTC

D gene: NA
clone size: NA
J gene: TRBJ1-2
V gene: TRBV11-2
CDR3 protein: CAGSLVGNYGYTF
CDR3 DNA: TGTGCCGGCAGCTTAGTCGGCAACTATGGCTACACCTTC

D gene: NA
clone size: once
J gene: TRBJ2-7
V gene: TRBV11-2
CDR3 protein: CARSFTLVGGTYEQYF
CDR3 DNA: TGTGCCAGAAGCTTTACACTAGTGGGAGGTACCTACGAGCAGTACTTC

D gene: NA
clone size: many
J gene: TRBJ2-1
V gene: TRBV12-3/TRBV12-4
CDR3 protein: CASSSEDRRPYNEQFF
CDR3 DNA: TGTGCCAGCAGTTCGGAGGACAGACGACCCTACAATGAGCAGTTCTTC

D gene: NA
clone size: NA
J gene: TRBJ2-3
V gene: TRBV11-3
CDR3 protein: CASSFWDDMQYF
CDR3 DNA: TGTGCCAGCAGCTTCTGGGACGATATGCAGTATTTT